The 7 T cell receptor beta chains reported below all come from one sample, sequenced in a study of blood T cell repertoires in COVID-19. Profiled with immunoSEQ multiplex PCR; TCRdb holds only in-frame clones, not every one. Among 150,000 to 200,000 clones listed, around 87% were seen once. Sequenced material: peripheral blood. These receptors all stem from a man aged 40-50 years with active or convalescent COVID-19.

This chain uses TRBV11-2 with TRBJ2-5; D call uncertain. V dropped 1 base and J dropped 5 bases, with 8 bases sitting between them. CDR1 SGHAT and CDR2 FQNNGV come from the germline V gene. CDR3 size: 13 residues. CDR3 region: CASSLARLETQYF. The DNA for the CDR3 is TGTGCCAGCAGCTTAGCTAGACTTGAGACCCAGTACTTC.

This chain joins TRBV11-1 and TRBJ2-7, with D maybe TRBD1 (5 bases). The CDR3 extends over 13 amino acids. With 4 bases removed from V and 3 bases from J, the gap between germline ends came to 10 bases. The germline CDR1 and CDR2 sequences are SGHAT and FQDESV (reference sequence). Here the CDR3 DNA reads TGTGCCAGCAGCTCCCAGGGTGACTACGAGCAGTACTTC. It yields the protein CASSSQGDYEQYF.

The chain is built from TRBV19 and TRBJ1-2, with TRBD1 matching 10 bases. This CDR3 is 12 amino acids long. Germline-derived CDR1 and CDR2 are LNHDA and SQIVND (reference sequence). Trimming at V came to 10 bases and at J to 7 bases, leaving 6 bases not matched to a gene. CDR3 sequence (DNA): TGTGCCACCGCGACAGGGGGCGGTGGCTACACCTTC. Protein product: CATATGGGGYTF.

The chain joins TRBV9 to TRBJ2-2; the D gene is possibly TRBD2 (5 bases). The V end lost 3 bases, the J end lost 7 bases, and 10 bases lay between the germline ends. The CDR3 is made up of 13 amino acids. Germline V CDR1 and CDR2: SGDLS, YYNGEE. CDR3 coding DNA: TGTGCCAGCAGCGCCGTAGGGAGCGGGGAGCTGTTTTTT. Translated: CASSAVGSGELFF.

This clone was counted once. The chain couples TRBV6-6 to TRBJ1-2; D may be TRBD1 (6 bases). The V and J ends lost 7 bases and 2 bases respectively, with 14 bases between them. Germline values: CDR1 MNHNY, CDR2 SVGAGI (reference sequence). CDR3 size: 14 residues. The chain's CDR3 is CASTEDRKNYGYTF. CDR3 DNA: TGTGCCAGCACCGAAGACAGGAAAAACTATGGCTACACCTTC.

This chain links TRBV4-1 with TRBJ2-5; 8 bases line up with TRBD2. CDR1 MGHRA and CDR2 YSYEKL come from the germline V gene. This CDR3 contains 18 residues. The V segment lost 4 bases and the J segment 1 base; nucleotides outside the gene matches: 14. CDR3 in DNA: TGCGCCAGCAGCCGATTCCCCCGGACTAGCACTTCCCAAGAGACCCAGTACTTC. Its translation is CASSRFPRTSTSQETQYF.

This clone was seen at least ten times. The junction departs from the called germline gene at one end, perhaps through a read error. The CDR3 spells CASSLEARGEKLFF. CDR3 nucleotide sequence: TGTGCCAGCAGTTTAGAGGCCAGGGGAGAAAAACTGTTTTTT. The rearrangement joins TRBV7-2 to TRBJ1-4; maybe TRBD1 (6 bases). This CDR3 has 14 amino acids. Germline V CDR1 and CDR2: SGHTA, FQGNSA. Based on the CDR3 plus reference TRBV7-2 and TRBJ1-4, the full variable domain is GAGVSQSPSNKVTEKGKDVELRCDPISGHTALYWYRQSLGQGLEFLIYFQGNSAPDKSGLPSDRFSAERTGGSVSTLTIQRTQQEDSAVYLCASSLEARGEKLFFGSGTQLSVL.